This T cell receptor beta chain emerged from a study of Graves' ophthalmopathy and Graves' hyperthyroidism. Across the whole study: Pretreatment peripheral blood was obtained at initial diagnosis.

Amplification of TCR beta CDR3 regions used RNA transcripts. An opening RT-PCR round employed HTBI primers and preceded a second-round multiplex PCR. MiXCR, applied by TCRdb to the multiplex PCR reads, yields one record per CDR3 protein. The sample has hundreds of thousands of distinct CDR3 sequences; around a fifth are singletons. Uncontrolled infections, other autoimmune diseases, pregnancy or lactation barred patients from enrollment. Clinical symptoms, serum thyroxine, TRAb, thyroid ultrasound and orbital computed tomography were relied on for diagnosis. This clonotype was seen repeatedly, ten times or more. The antigen is unknown. Trimming removed 4 bases from V and 6 bases from J, with 12 bases in between. Germline V gene data show CDR1 as SGHTA and CDR2 as FQGNSA. This CDR3 spans 13 amino acids. General study findings and limits: Forecasting of ophthalmopathy progression by the model achieved less than 71% sensitivity and about 77% specificity.

The sample was peripheral blood. The receptor's source is a woman younger than 35 with stable Graves' hyperthyroidism. Some clones in this sample may be carry-over from other donors' samples. The V gene is TRBV7-2, the J gene TRBJ2-5; D perhaps matches TRBD1 (6 bases). CDR3 region: CASSSGTYKTQYF. CDR3 in DNA: TGTGCCAGCAGCTCCGGGACATATAAGACCCAGTACTTC.